A single sample is the source of the 11 T cell receptor beta chains below, sequenced in a study of vaccination and CD4 T cells after COVID-19. The treatment was: roughly 11-day PBMC culture with coronavirus spike peptide pools or control peptides (ViraFEST assay). Cultured CD4+ T-cell DNA underwent Oncomine TCR Beta short-read sequencing. Each CDR3 protein gets one entry after TCRdb re-called the PCR reads with MiXCR. The data hold roughly 12,000 distinct CDR3 sequences, with 60% to 75% observed a single time. Their recognized antigens are unknown. The sample consisted of CD4+ T cells from blood, cultured in vitro. These receptor sequences come from a human donor who had recovered from COVID-19.

This clonotype qualifies as large. V is TRBV2 and J is TRBJ2-3; D is undetermined. This CDR3 is 13 amino acids long. From germline, CDR1 is SNHLY and CDR2 FYNNEI. Trimming cost V 6 bases and J 0 bases, with 7 bases left between them. The CDR3 DNA reads TGTGCCAGCAGGGTGTCTAGCACAGATACGCAGTATTTT. Translation gives CASRVSSTDTQYF.

The V gene is TRBV20-1, the J gene TRBJ2-1; 8 bases align to TRBD2. The CDR3 contains 15 residues. Trimming at V came to 4 bases and at J to 0 bases, leaving 5 bases not matched to a gene. The V gene's germline CDR1 is DFQATT and CDR2 SNEGSKA (reference sequence). CDR3 sequence reads: CSAIIAGSSYNEQFF. CDR3 sequence (DNA): TGCAGTGCTATAATAGCGGGAAGCTCCTACAATGAGCAGTTCTTC.

This clonotype was seen a few times. V is TRBV4-2 and J is TRBJ2-6; no clear D. The CDR3 extends over 18 amino acids. V was cut by 0 bases and J by 4 bases, with 16 bases left in between. Germline V CDR1 and CDR2: LGHNA, YNFKEQ. CDR3 amino acids: CASSQEAAQASGANVLTF. As DNA, the CDR3 is TGTGCCAGCAGCCAAGAGGCGGCCCAAGCGTCCGGGGCCAACGTCCTGACTTTC.

This chain connects TRBV6-1 to TRBJ2-3, with TRBD2 matching 10 bases. The CDR3 loop spans 18 amino acids. J was trimmed by 2 bases and V by 7 bases; bases with no gene match: 15. Per the germline V gene, CDR1 is MNHNS and CDR2 is SASEGT. DNA of the CDR3: TGTGCCAGCACCCTAAACTTCGGACTAGCGGAAAACACAGATACGCAGTATTTT. Amino acids: CASTLNFGLAENTDTQYF.

This clonotype is medium-sized in the sample. The V gene is TRBV27, the J gene TRBJ2-6, with unresolved D. V was shortened by 4 bases and J by 1 base, with 8 bases between the two germline ends. From germline, CDR1 is MNHEY and CDR2 SMNVEV (reference sequence). The CDR3 runs to 15 residues. The CDR3 DNA reads as TGTGCCAGCAGTTCCCTCTATTCTGGGGCCAACGTCCTGACTTTC. It yields the protein CASSSLYSGANVLTF.

The chain has TRBV20-1 and TRBJ1-2; 11 bases are shared with TRBD1. The CDR3 runs 14 residues. Germline trimming cut 6 bases from V and 4 bases from J; bases unmatched to any gene: 7. Germline V gives CDR1 DFQATT, CDR2 SNEGSKA (reference sequence). In DNA form, the CDR3 reads TGCAGTGCAATCGGGACAGGGGGTTTCTATGGCTACACCTTC. It specifies CSAIGTGGFYGYTF.

The chain couples TRBV6-2 or TRBV6-3 to TRBJ2-7, with D tentatively TRBD2 (6 bases). Germline-derived CDR1 and CDR2 are MNHEY and SVGEGT. The CDR3 is made up of 14 amino acids. The ends were cut back, 5 bases at V and 7 bases at J, with 18 bases in the middle. The CDR3 reads CASSLSEEGREQYF. For the CDR3, the DNA is TGTGCCAGCAGTCTGTCGGAGGAGGGGCGGGAGCAGTACTTC.

This chain connects TRBV10-2 to TRBJ2-3; maybe TRBD2 (6 bases). CDR1 and CDR2 from the germline V gene are WSHSY and SAAADI. Trimming cost V 8 bases and J 4 bases, with 19 bases left between them. The CDR3 contains 15 residues. In DNA form, the CDR3 reads TGCGCCAGCGCCCCTTTGGCGGGAAGGTCAGATACGCAGTATTTT. Translating it yields CASAPLAGRSDTQYF.

CDR3 loop: CSAKIGALAGGGNEQFF. Written as DNA, the CDR3 is TGCAGTGCCAAGATTGGGGCCCTAGCGGGAGGGGGCAATGAGCAGTTCTTC. This chain connects TRBV20-1 to TRBJ2-1; 12 nucleotides agree with TRBD2. The CDR3 is 17 residues long. The germline gives CDR1 DFQATT, CDR2 SNEGSKA (reference sequence). The ends lost 6 bases at V and 6 bases at J; junction bases unmatched: 15.

The chain combines TRBV27 with TRBJ2-1; 8 positions match TRBD2. The CDR3 runs 14 residues. V trimming: 5 bases; J trimming: 8 bases; junction bases outside the gene matches: 8. Germline CDR1 is MNHEY and CDR2 is SMNVEV (reference sequence). CDR3: CASSGAGVFHEQFF. Here the CDR3 DNA reads TGTGCCAGCAGTGGAGCGGGAGTCTTTCATGAGCAGTTCTTC.

In its sample, this clonotype was seen once. The chain carries TRBV20-1 and TRBJ2-7; no clear D. Trimming left V 2 bases short and J 5 bases short, with 7 bases between. CDR1 and CDR2 from the germline V gene are DFQATT and SNEGSKA (reference sequence). This CDR3 is 11 amino acids long. Written as DNA, the CDR3 is TGCAGTGCTAGATCCCCCAACGAGCAGTACTTC. This encodes CSARSPNEQYF.